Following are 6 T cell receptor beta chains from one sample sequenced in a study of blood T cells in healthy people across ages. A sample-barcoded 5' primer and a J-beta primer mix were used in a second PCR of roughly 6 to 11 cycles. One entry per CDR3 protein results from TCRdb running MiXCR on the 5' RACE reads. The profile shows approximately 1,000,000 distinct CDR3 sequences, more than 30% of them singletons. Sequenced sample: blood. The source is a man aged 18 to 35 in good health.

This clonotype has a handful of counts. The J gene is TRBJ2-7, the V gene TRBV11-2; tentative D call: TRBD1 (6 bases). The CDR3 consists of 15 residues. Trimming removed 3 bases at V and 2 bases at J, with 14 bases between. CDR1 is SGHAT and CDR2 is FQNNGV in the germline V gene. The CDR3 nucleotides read TGTGCCAGCAGCTTTGGGGACACAATGGCCTACGAGCAGTACTTC. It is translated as CASSFGDTMAYEQYF.

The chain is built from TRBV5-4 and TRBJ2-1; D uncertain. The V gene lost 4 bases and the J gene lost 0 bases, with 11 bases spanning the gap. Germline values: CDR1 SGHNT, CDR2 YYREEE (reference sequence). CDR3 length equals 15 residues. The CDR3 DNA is TGTGCCAGCAGCAACAGTCTAAGCTCCTACAATGAGCAGTTCTTC. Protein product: CASSNSLSSYNEQFF.

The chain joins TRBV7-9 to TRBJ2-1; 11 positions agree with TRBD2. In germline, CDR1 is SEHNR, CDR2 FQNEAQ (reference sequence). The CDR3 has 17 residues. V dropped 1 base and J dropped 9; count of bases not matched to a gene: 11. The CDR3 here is CASSLVPGLAVHSEQFF. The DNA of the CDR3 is TGTGCCAGCAGCTTAGTACCGGGACTAGCGGTCCACAGTGAGCAGTTCTTC.

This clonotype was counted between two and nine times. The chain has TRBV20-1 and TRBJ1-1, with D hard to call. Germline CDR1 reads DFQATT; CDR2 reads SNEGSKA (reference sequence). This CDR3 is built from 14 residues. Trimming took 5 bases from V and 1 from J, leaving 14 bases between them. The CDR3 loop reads CSAGPQLWNTEAFF. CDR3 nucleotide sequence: TGCAGTGCTGGGCCCCAACTGTGGAACACTGAAGCTTTCTTT.

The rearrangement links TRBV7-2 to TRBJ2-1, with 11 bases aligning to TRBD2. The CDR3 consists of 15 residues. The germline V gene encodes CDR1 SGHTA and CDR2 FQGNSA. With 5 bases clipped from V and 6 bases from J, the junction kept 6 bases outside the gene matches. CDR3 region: CASSPLAGVLNEQFF. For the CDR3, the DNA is TGTGCCAGCAGCCCACTAGCGGGGGTTCTCAATGAGCAGTTCTTC.

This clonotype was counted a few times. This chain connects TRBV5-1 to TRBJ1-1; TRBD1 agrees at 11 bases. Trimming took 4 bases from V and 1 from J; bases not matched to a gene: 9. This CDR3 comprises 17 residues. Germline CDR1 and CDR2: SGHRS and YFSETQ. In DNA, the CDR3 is TGCGCCAGCAGCGCGGGACAGGGGGGGATTTGGAACACTGAAGCTTTCTTT. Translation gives CASSAGQGGIWNTEAFF.